This paragraph reports one T cell receptor (beta chain). As yet, its antigen is unknown. Other nucleotide sequences from this sample produce the same CDR3. The CDR3 runs to 13 residues. The germline gives CDR1 MNHEY, CDR2 SMNVEV (reference sequence). The V gene lost 2 bases and the J gene lost 5 bases, with 9 bases spanning the gap. This sample stems from a study of shared clonotypes between healthy human individuals. Study findings and constraints: Rarefaction indicated that sorted-subset sequencing remained incomplete although depth was large.

CD45RO-negative cells were positively selected for CCR7, leaving out terminally differentiated effector memory CD45RA+ cells. The protocol was immunoSEQ multiplex PCR, while the TCRdb copy is restricted to in-frame clones and leaves out a portion. The data contain about 2.2 million clones, 93% of them singletons. The sequencing sample was made of naive CD8+ T cells from PBMCs. V and J are TRBV27 and TRBJ2-5; D not resolved. The receptor's source is a man between 18 and 29 years old in good health. Some clones in this sample may be carry-over from other donors' samples. The CDR3 loop reads CASSLLLGETQYF. In nucleotides, the CDR3 is TGTGCCAGCAGTTTACTATTGGGGGAGACCCAGTACTTC.